Below, 21 T cell receptor beta chains from the same sample are listed, as sequenced in a study of cytomegalovirus exposure and HLA in healthy donors. Both 60 Vbeta primers and 13 Jbeta primers went into the PCR. Method: immunoSEQ multiplex PCR; TCRdb's copy keeps in-frame clones and lacks some. Of around 150,000 clones listed, around 84% are singletons. Sequencing input: PBMCs. These receptors were collected from a woman in her thirties or forties in good health and CMV-seronegative.

This clone showed up just a few times. J is TRBJ1-1 and V is TRBV6-5; the D is unclear. The ends were cut back, 5 bases at V and 0 bases at J, with 13 bases in the middle. Per germline, CDR1 MNHEY and CDR2 SVGAGI. CDR3 length: 15 residues. The CDR3 DNA is TGTGCCAGCAGTCTCCCGGGATTCATGAACACTGAAGCTTTCTTT. This encodes CASSLPGFMNTEAFF.

The chain recombines TRBV7-2 with TRBJ1-1; 7 bases agree with TRBD1. The V segment lost 6 bases and the J segment 3 bases; nucleotides outside the gene matches: 7. Per the germline V gene, CDR1 is SGHTA and CDR2 is FQGNSA. The CDR3 loop spans 14 amino acids. The CDR3 coding sequence is TGTGCCAGCAGGCCGGGACAGTCGCACACTGAAGCTTTCTTT. It specifies CASRPGQSHTEAFF.

This rearrangement joins TRBV4-1 to TRBJ2-5; the match to TRBD1 covers 7 bases. CDR1 and CDR2 from the germline V gene are MGHRA and YSYEKL. There are 15 residues in the CDR3. With V trimmed by 3 bases and J by 1 base, 5 bases remained unmatched. The CDR3 region is CASSQPWDSQETQYF. The CDR3 region has the DNA TGCGCCAGCAGCCAGCCATGGGACAGCCAAGAGACCCAGTACTTC.

V is TRBV6-1 and J is TRBJ1-5; maybe TRBD1 (5 bases). Trimming left V 4 bases short and J 4 bases short, with 8 bases between. The CDR3 loop spans 13 amino acids. Per the germline V gene, CDR1 is MNHNS and CDR2 is SASEGT. CDR3 DNA sequence: TGTGCCAGCAGTGGACAGCTAAATCAGCCCCAGCATTTT. Its protein is CASSGQLNQPQHF.

This chain joins TRBV5-1 and TRBJ2-2, with TRBD1 as a possible D gene (6 bases). Trimming removed 2 bases from V and 2 bases from J, with 16 bases in between. CDR1 and CDR2 (germline): SGHRS, YFSETQ. This CDR3 comprises 17 residues. CDR3 sequence: CASSLTAQGTNTGELFF. As DNA, the CDR3 is TGCGCCAGCAGCTTAACCGCACAGGGAACCAACACCGGGGAGCTGTTTTTT.

The genes are TRBV7-9 and TRBJ2-5; 7 bases are shared with TRBD1. V dropped 4 bases and J dropped 0; count of bases not matched to a gene: 8. CDR1 and CDR2 (germline): SEHNR, FQNEAQ (reference sequence). CDR3 size: 16 residues. CDR3 nucleotides: TGTGCCAGCAGCTGGACGACGGGACAGCACCAAGAGACCCAGTACTTC. Protein sequence: CASSWTTGQHQETQYF.

This chain connects TRBV2 to TRBJ1-1; tentatively, D is TRBD1 (6 bases). Deletions cut 5 bases from V and 3 bases from J, with 10 bases between. Per the germline V gene, CDR1 is SNHLY and CDR2 is FYNNEI. This CDR3 region has 13 residues. CDR3 DNA sequence: TGTGCCAGCAGTCCTCAGGGGTACACTGAAGCTTTCTTT. Its translation is CASSPQGYTEAFF.

This chain joins TRBV4-1 and TRBJ1-4; 10 bases map to TRBD1. Germline V gene sequence: CDR1 MGHRA, CDR2 YSYEKL. The ends lost 4 bases at V and 0 bases at J; junction bases unmatched: 2. This CDR3 comprises 16 residues. CDR3 coding DNA: TGCGCCAGCAGCCTAGGACAGGGGGCAACTAATGAAAAACTGTTTTTT. Its translation: CASSLGQGATNEKLFF.

V gene TRBV4-1 combines with J gene TRBJ2-1, with 9 bases aligning to TRBD2. Trimming removed 6 bases from V and 5 bases from J; junction bases left unmatched: 8. Germline V CDR1 and CDR2: MGHRA, YSYEKL. CDR3 size: 15 residues. CDR3 amino acids: CASSSRGGVNNEQFF. CDR3 nucleotide sequence: TGCGCCAGCAGTTCCCGCGGGGGGGTAAACAATGAGCAGTTCTTC.

In regard to this clone: Germline is not matched at one junction end, which may reflect a read error. Additional DNA sequences in this sample encode the identical CDR3. This chain uses TRBV19 with TRBJ1-6, with no clear D. The CDR3 extends over 14 amino acids. Germline CDR1 reads LNHDA; CDR2 reads SQIVND (reference sequence). The CDR3 DNA is TGTGCCAGCAGTATATCGGGATGGGATTCACCCCTCCACTTT. Translation: CASSISGWDSPLHF. Full variable domain (outside the CDR3, taken from reference TRBV19 and TRBJ1-6): DGGITQSPKYLFRKEGQNVTLSCEQNLNHDAMYWYRQDPGQGLRLIYYSQIVNDFQKGDIAEGYSVSREKKESFPLTVTSAQKNPTAFYLCASSISGWDSPLHFGNGTRLTVT.

This chain connects TRBV28 to TRBJ1-2; 7 bases line up with TRBD1. CDR3 length equals 14 residues. Germline V gene data show CDR1 as MDHEN and CDR2 as SYDVKM. V lost 6 bases, J lost 10 bases, and 14 bases stayed unmatched. In nucleotides, the CDR3 is TGTGCCAGCAGGCGGGTTGCGGACAGGTGGGACTACACCTTC. Translating it yields CASRRVADRWDYTF.

The J gene is TRBJ2-5, the V gene TRBV2, with D possibly matching TRBD2 (6 bases). The CDR3 consists of 13 residues. Trimming took off 9 bases at V and 5 bases at J, with 16 bases between the two ends. The germline V gene has CDR1 SNHLY and CDR2 FYNNEI. For the CDR3, the DNA is TGTGCCAGGGGACGCCCCCGGGGGGAGACCCAGTACTTC. Residues: CARGRPRGETQYF.

V usage is TRBV4-1 and J usage is TRBJ2-1; D call uncertain. CDR1 MGHRA and CDR2 YSYEKL come from the germline V gene. V shed 3 bases and J shed 6 bases, with 3 bases lying between them. The CDR3 covers 11 residues. CDR3 protein: CASSHFNEQFF. CDR3 coding DNA: TGCGCCAGCAGCCACTTCAATGAGCAGTTCTTC.

This clone has more than one count but fewer than ten. Other DNA sequences in the same sample also yield this CDR3. The chain recombines TRBV5-6 with TRBJ2-7, with TRBD1 matching 7 bases. Germline CDR1 reads SGHDT; CDR2 reads YYEEEE. The CDR3 has 19 amino acids. Trimming at V came to 0 bases and at J to 2 bases, leaving 17 bases not matched to a gene. CDR3 nucleotide sequence: TGTGCCAGCAGCTTGGAGACAGGGCCAGACAACATCGCCCCCTACGAGCAGTACTTC. The encoded protein is CASSLETGPDNIAPYEQYF.

This clone was counted once. The J gene is TRBJ2-5, the V gene TRBV11-2; the match to TRBD1 covers 8 bases. Trimming at V came to 7 bases and at J to 4 bases, leaving 20 bases not matched to a gene. The CDR3 runs 18 residues. Looked up from germline, CDR1 is SGHAT and CDR2 is FQNNGV. In DNA, the CDR3 is TGTGCCAGCACTGGACAGGGTCTTTTAAGCCCCGTAACAGAGACCCAGTACTTC. It is translated as CASTGQGLLSPVTETQYF.

This clone was seen a few times. V and J are TRBV5-1 and TRBJ1-1; maybe TRBD1 (6 bases). V was trimmed by 4 bases and J by 0 bases, leaving 10 bases between them. The CDR3 contains 14 residues. Germline V gene lookup returns CDR1 SGHRS and CDR2 YFSETQ. The CDR3 loop is CASSTRGLNTEAFF. The CDR3 coding sequence is TGCGCCAGCAGCACCAGGGGATTGAACACTGAAGCTTTCTTT.

The J gene is TRBJ1-6, the V gene TRBV2; D is perhaps TRBD1 (6 bases). The CDR3 totals 13 residues. Trimming took off 6 bases at V and 9 bases at J, with 12 bases between the two ends. Germline values: CDR1 SNHLY, CDR2 FYNNEI. In nucleotides, the CDR3 is TGTGCCAGCAGGGGGACATTCAGTTCACCCCTCCACTTT. It yields the protein CASRGTFSSPLHF.

V usage is TRBV25-1 and J usage is TRBJ1-2; 8 nucleotides align to TRBD1. This CDR3 has 15 residues. Germline V gene lookup returns CDR1 MGHDK and CDR2 SYGVNS. With 3 bases clipped from V and 4 bases from J, the junction kept 7 bases outside the gene matches. DNA for the CDR3: TGTGCCAGCAGTGATGTGCGACAGGGGTTCTATGGCTACACCTTC. Residues: CASSDVRQGFYGYTF.

This clone was detected once. V usage is TRBV5-4 and J usage is TRBJ2-3; 7 nucleotides align to TRBD2. CDR1 and CDR2 (germline): SGHNT, YYREEE (reference sequence). The CDR3 loop spans 15 amino acids. Trimming took 4 bases from V and 7 from J; bases not matched to a gene: 12. CDR3: CASSPLSGGGNTQYF. The CDR3 DNA reads as TGTGCCAGCAGCCCGCTATCGGGCGGGGGTAATACGCAGTATTTT. Complete variable domain (other parts from reference TRBV5-4 and TRBJ2-3): ETGVTQSPTHLIKTRGQQVTLRCSSQSGHNTVSWYQQALGQGPQFIFQYYREEENGRGNFPPRFSGLQFPNYSSELNVNALELDDSALYLCASSPLSGGGNTQYFGPGTRLTVL.

A note on this clone: A junction boundary mismatches the germline segment, possibly from a read error. The V and J genes are TRBV6-4 and TRBJ2-1; D gene ambiguous. CDR3 length equals 16 residues. CDR1 is MRHNA, CDR2 SNTAGT, per germline. CDR3 DNA: TGTGCTAGCAGTGAGGAGATCCTCAGCTCCTACAATGAGCAGTTCTTC. Amino acids: CASSEEILSSYNEQFF.

This clone occurred once. The chain uses TRBV5-1 and TRBJ1-6; D possibly corresponds to TRBD1 (5 bases). This CDR3 is 14 amino acids long. Trimming took 1 base from V and 8 from J, leaving 10 bases between them. The germline V gene encodes CDR1 SGHRS and CDR2 YFSETQ. The CDR3 sequence is CASSLQGGDSPLHF. The CDR3 DNA reads as TGCGCCAGCAGCTTGCAGGGAGGGGATTCACCCCTCCACTTT.